The entry that follows covers one T cell receptor (beta chain) sequence. Its antigen is unidentified. Using immunoSEQ multiplex PCR, the repertoire was profiled, and TCRdb retains in-frame clones only, with some absent. The sample shows almost 40,000 clones, around 75% of them seen only once. The sample comes from a study of T cells in localized non-small cell lung cancer. Study-wide results and limits: One tumor region alone was sequenced, and heterogeneity therefore remains possible. Appearances in adjacent lung were noted for a median about 60 of the top 100 tumor clones. Highest T cell clonality was seen in uninvolved adjacent lung, surpassing that measured in tumor.

This receptor was taken from a woman aged 35 to 70 with stage II squamous cell lung carcinoma. The source material was PBMCs, sampled before any cancer treatment.

The CDR3 region has the DNA TGTGCCAGCTCGAGAGGAATGAACACTGAAGCTTTCTTT. Its translation: CASSRGMNTEAFF. The chain uses TRBV28 and TRBJ1-1; D is unresolved. CDR1 is MDHEN, CDR2 SYDVKM, per germline. V was shortened by 8 bases and J by 0 bases, with 10 bases between the two germline ends. The CDR3 runs to 13 residues. Variable domain in full (rest from reference TRBV28 and TRBJ1-1): DVKVTQSSRYLVKRTGEKVFLECVQDMDHENMFWYRQDPGLGLRLIYFSYDVKMKEKGDIPEGYSVSREKKERFSLILESASTNQTSMYLCASSRGMNTEAFFGQGTRLTVV.